A single sample is the source of the 13 T cell receptor beta chains below, sequenced in a study of brain T cells in children with intractable seizures. TCRdb's table, derived via immunoSEQ multiplex PCR, lists solely in-frame clones and lacks some. The sample consists of some 76,000 clones, around 93% of them appearing once. The sequencing here drew on peripheral blood, taken at surgery. These receptors all stem from a boy under two years old with tuberous sclerosis and intractable seizures.

The V gene is TRBV2, the J gene TRBJ1-6; D unclear. Trimming cost V 4 bases and J 5 bases, with 12 bases left between them. The CDR3 runs 15 residues. Germline values: CDR1 SNHLY, CDR2 FYNNEI. For the CDR3, the DNA is TGTGCCAGCAGTGTATCCTTGGGAGATAATTCACCCCTCCACTTT. Protein sequence: CASSVSLGDNSPLHF.

The gene calls are TRBV10-3 and TRBJ2-2; D gene uncertain. CDR1 is ENHRY and CDR2 is SYGVKD in the germline V gene. The CDR3 has 14 residues. V was pared by 6 bases and J by 1 base, with 9 bases between. This chain's CDR3 is CAIRGLGNTGELFF. The CDR3 region has the DNA TGTGCCATCAGAGGTCTGGGGAACACCGGGGAGCTGTTTTTT.

This chain connects TRBV19 to TRBJ2-5; the D is unclear. Germline V gene data show CDR1 as LNHDA and CDR2 as SQIVND (reference sequence). The CDR3 is 14 residues long. Trimming took off 6 bases at V and 7 bases at J, with 18 bases between the two ends. The CDR3 coding sequence is TGTGCCAGTAGGCCGGGCCCTTCTACGGGGACCCAGTACTTC. It yields the protein CASRPGPSTGTQYF.

The chain links TRBV4-1 to TRBJ1-2, with 7 positions matching TRBD1. Trimming cost V 3 bases and J 4 bases; bases outside gene matches: 2. Germline V gene sequence: CDR1 MGHRA, CDR2 YSYEKL. This CDR3 contains 13 residues. The CDR3 DNA sequence: TGCGCCAGCAGCCATCAGGGGGGCTATGGCTACACCTTC. It translates to CASSHQGGYGYTF.

The chain employs TRBV5-1 and TRBJ1-2; weak D call: TRBD1 (6 bases). The V and J ends lost 4 bases and 3 bases respectively, with 16 bases between them. The CDR3 contains 15 residues. Germline-derived CDR1 and CDR2 are SGHRS and YFSETQ. In nucleotides, the CDR3 is TGCGCCAGCAGCACCACCCCGACAGGAGACTATGGCTACACCTTC. This translates into CASSTTPTGDYGYTF. The full variable domain, in which reference TRBV5-1 and TRBJ1-2 provide the parts outside the CDR3, is KAGVTQTPRYLIKTRGQQVTLSCSPISGHRSVSWYQQTPGQGLQFLFEYFSETQRNKGNFPGRFSGRQFSNSRSEMNVSTLELGDSALYLCASSTTPTGDYGYTFGSGTRLTVV.

This clone was observed a single time. This chain uses TRBV29-1 with TRBJ2-7; no clear D gene. Germline CDR1 reads SQVTM; CDR2 reads ANQGSEA. Trimming left V 4 bases short and J 0 bases short, with 4 bases between. The CDR3 loop spans 11 amino acids. The CDR3, as DNA: TGCAGCGTTGCGGACTCCTACGAGCAGTACTTC. Translating it yields CSVADSYEQYF.

The rearrangement uses TRBV7-9 and TRBJ1-1; 7 bases map to TRBD1. The V gene's germline CDR1 is SEHNR and CDR2 FQNEAQ (reference sequence). The ends lost 4 bases at V and 5 bases at J; junction bases unmatched: 7. CDR3 length: 14 amino acids. In nucleotides, the CDR3 is TGTGCCAGCAGCTCTGATCCCAGGGGGACTGAAGCTTTCTTT. The encoded protein is CASSSDPRGTEAFF.

The chain recombines TRBV14 with TRBJ2-3; 8 bases are shared with TRBD2. From germline, CDR1 is SGHDN and CDR2 FVKESK. The CDR3 has 16 residues. J was trimmed by 3 bases and V by 2 bases; bases with no gene match: 7. In nucleotides, the CDR3 is TGTGCCAGCAGCCAAAGCGGGAGATTGAAAACAGATACGCAGTATTTT. Translated, it gives CASSQSGRLKTDTQYF.

The CDR3, as DNA: TGTGCCAGCAGCTTGGGCACGACAGGGTCCGGCTACACCTTC. Residues: CASSLGTTGSGYTF. The chain combines TRBV11-2 with TRBJ1-2, with 7 bases aligning to TRBD1. Germline values: CDR1 SGHAT, CDR2 FQNNGV. This CDR3 is 14 amino acids long. The ends lost 3 bases at V and 8 bases at J; junction bases unmatched: 9.

This clone appeared once. The chain carries TRBV7-8 and TRBJ2-2; 7 nucleotides match TRBD2. Germline assignment: CDR1 SGHVS and CDR2 FQNEAQ. V gave up 3 bases and J gave up 3 bases; unmatched junction bases: 7. The CDR3 loop spans 16 amino acids. The CDR3 sequence: CASSFVAGVHTGELFF. The CDR3 DNA follows: TGTGCCAGCAGCTTCGTAGCGGGCGTCCACACCGGGGAGCTGTTTTTT. The full variable domain, rest sourced from reference TRBV7-8 and TRBJ2-2, is GAGVSQSPRYKVAKRGQDVALRCDPISGHVSLFWYQQALGQGPEFLTYFQNEAQLDKSGLPSDRFFAERPEGSVSTLKIQRTQQEDSAVYLCASSFVAGVHTGELFFGEGSRLTVL.

The chain combines TRBV24-1 with TRBJ2-3; 7 bases fit TRBD1. From germline, CDR1 is KGHDR and CDR2 SFDVKD. Trimming took 2 bases from V and 2 from J; bases not matched to a gene: 9. The CDR3 is 17 amino acids. This CDR3 reads CATSDSATGESTDTQYF. Here the CDR3 DNA reads TGTGCCACCAGTGATTCTGCAACAGGGGAATCCACAGATACGCAGTATTTT.

The V call is TRBV9, the J call TRBJ2-1; maybe TRBD2 (6 bases). The V gene's germline CDR1 is SGDLS and CDR2 YYNGEE. The CDR3 covers 15 residues. Between the trimmed V and J ends, which lost 0 bases and 3 bases, there was a span of 10 bases. CDR3 bases: TGTGCCAGCAGCGTAGCGGGGGAGCTCTACAATGAGCAGTTCTTC. This encodes CASSVAGELYNEQFF. The variable domain in full, completed from reference TRBV9 and TRBJ2-1, reads DSGVTQTPKHLITATGQRVTLRCSPRSGDLSVYWYQQSLDQGLQFLIQYYNGEERAKGNILERFSAQQFPDLHSELNLSSLELGDSALYFCASSVAGELYNEQFFGPGTRLTVL.

This chain joins TRBV6-5 and TRBJ1-5; possible D gene TRBD1, 5 bases. This CDR3 is built from 15 residues. Between the trimmed V and J ends, which lost 0 bases and 2 bases, there was a span of 8 bases. Germline-derived CDR1 and CDR2 are MNHEY and SVGAGI. CDR3 DNA sequence: TGTGCCAGCAGTTACTCGCAGGGTGGCAATCAGCCCCAGCATTTT. Translated, it gives CASSYSQGGNQPQHF.